The source of this TCR beta chain is a study of response to subunit inactivated influenza vaccine. Study conclusions and caveats: Seasonal influenza vaccination, on each occasion, was suggested by the authors to recruit few new T cells.

V was clipped by 6 bases and J by 1 base; unmatched bases: 3. CDR1 and CDR2 (germline): SQVTM, ANQGSEA. The CDR3 has 14 residues. The table lists this clonotype with a few counts. Its antigen is unknown. A single record per CDR3 protein comes from TCRdb applying MiXCR to the RT-PCR reads. The sample carries around 790,000 distinct CDR3 sequences, 21% recorded once. J is TRBJ2-2 and V is TRBV29-1; the match to TRBD1 covers 9 bases. Sequenced here: PBMCs from blood, sampled about 5 days after vaccination. The receptor's source is a man in his forties or fifties who received an inactivated influenza vaccine. DNA of the CDR3: TGCAGCGTGAGGGGACAGGGGAACACCGGGGAGCTGTTTTTT. This encodes CSVRGQGNTGELFF.